Detailed here is one TCR beta chain. The protocol was immunoSEQ multiplex PCR, while the TCRdb copy is restricted to in-frame clones and leaves out a portion. Of roughly 2 million clones in the sample, less than 95% were seen once. Per the germline V gene, CDR1 is MNHNS and CDR2 is SASEGT. The CDR3 length is 14 residues. V shed 1 base and J shed 5 bases, with 11 bases lying between them. Naive CD8 cells lacked CD45RO and underwent positive selection for CCR7, leaving out terminally differentiated effector memory CD45RA+ cells. Every donor, a Caucasian adult, lived in Nashville, Tennessee. This sample was included in a study of shared clonotypes between healthy human individuals.

V usage is TRBV6-1 and J usage is TRBJ2-5; D remains ambiguous. Sequenced: naive CD8+ T cells sorted from blood. The clonotype originates from a man in his late teens or twenties in good health. The chain's CDR3 is CASSEEGSAETQYF. DNA for the CDR3: TGTGCCAGCAGTGAAGAGGGTAGTGCTGAGACCCAGTACTTC.